This TCR beta chain comes out of a study of glioma-infiltrating T cells after dendritic cell vaccination. About the research overall: Patients had newly diagnosed or recurrent glioblastoma and received dendritic cell vaccines. Patients received three intradermal dendritic cell vaccine injections at biweekly intervals. Autologous tumor lysate was loaded overnight onto monocyte-derived dendritic cells grown about seven days with IL-4 and GM-CSF.

TCRB CDR3 was amplified from 2 ug genomic DNA or less. Clones were read by immunoSEQ multiplex PCR, and TCRdb kept only the in-frame ones, dropping some. The sample consists of roughly 90,000 clones, 80% to 90% of them appearing once. V lost 5 bases, J lost 3 bases, and 6 bases stayed unmatched. This CDR3 has 14 amino acids. CDR1 and CDR2 from the germline V gene are SGHRS and YFSETQ. The chain employs TRBV5-1 and TRBJ1-2, with 8 positions matching TRBD1. The TCR sequence derives from a human donor with glioblastoma. The sample consisted of blood, taken before dendritic cell vaccination. The CDR3 loop reads CASRGQGADYGYTF. CDR3 coding DNA: TGCGCCAGCAGAGGCCAGGGGGCCGACTATGGCTACACCTTC.